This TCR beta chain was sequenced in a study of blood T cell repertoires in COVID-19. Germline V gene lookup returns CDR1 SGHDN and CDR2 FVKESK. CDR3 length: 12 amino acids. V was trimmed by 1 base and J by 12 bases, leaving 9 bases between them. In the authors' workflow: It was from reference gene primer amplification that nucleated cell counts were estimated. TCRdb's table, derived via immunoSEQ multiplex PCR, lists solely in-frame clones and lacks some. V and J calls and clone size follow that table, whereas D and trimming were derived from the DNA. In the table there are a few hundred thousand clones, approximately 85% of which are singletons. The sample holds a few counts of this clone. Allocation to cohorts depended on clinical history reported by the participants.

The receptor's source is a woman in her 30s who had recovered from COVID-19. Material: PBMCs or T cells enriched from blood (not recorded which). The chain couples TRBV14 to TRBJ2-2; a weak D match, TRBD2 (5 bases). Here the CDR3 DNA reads TGTGCCAGCAGCCAAGTGAGAGGGAAGCTGTTTTTT. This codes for CASSQVRGKLFF.